This TCR beta chain was recorded in a study of blood T cell repertoires in COVID-19. Study background: Acute and convalescent COVID-19 specimens originated in the United States, Italy and Spain.

Recovered status in Cohort 3 required two negative PCRs, clearance, or symptom resolution. Original methodology: Quantification of nucleated cells was approximated via reference gene primer amplification. Sequenced by immunoSEQ multiplex PCR; TCRdb stores in-frame clones only, minus some. V and J calls and clone size are given by that table; D and trimming were obtained from the DNA. This sample has 250,000 to 350,000 clones, with 75% to 95% found just once. Trimming removed 5 bases from V and 5 bases from J, with 20 bases in between. The germline CDR1 and CDR2 sequences are SQVTM and ANQGSEA. The CDR3 extends over 15 amino acids.

The gene calls are TRBV29-1 and TRBJ2-3; maybe TRBD2 (6 bases). The sequence derives from a woman under 40 who had recovered from COVID-19. Sequencing was carried out using PBMCs or T cells enriched from blood (not recorded which). The CDR3 loop reads CSVPRGLSNQDTQYF. CDR3 sequence (DNA): TGCAGCGTTCCACGGGGACTTAGCAACCAAGATACGCAGTATTTT.